Below are 10 T cell receptor beta chains sequenced from a single sample in a study of T cell changes during pregnancy in multiple sclerosis. The table came from immunoSEQ multiplex PCR; TCRdb's copy has only in-frame clones and leaves some out. The data hold about 40,000 clones, with approximately 88% observed a single time. The source material was peripheral blood, sampled in the first trimester of pregnancy. The receptors originated from a female donor in good health, enrolled as a control in a pregnancy study.

This clone was seen only once. This rearrangement joins TRBV5-5 to TRBJ1-2, with TRBD1 matching 7 bases. The CDR3 totals 16 residues. From germline, CDR1 is SGHKS and CDR2 YYEKEE (reference sequence). The V segment lost 3 bases and the J segment 5 bases; nucleotides outside the gene matches: 13. CDR3 nucleotides: TGTGCCAGCAGCTCGCGGACGGCAGGGGGGAGTTATGGCTACACCTTC. It translates to CASSSRTAGGSYGYTF.

This clone has a handful of counts. The J gene is TRBJ2-3, the V gene TRBV9; maybe TRBD1 (5 bases). Germline-derived CDR1 and CDR2 are SGDLS and YYNGEE. CDR3 length: 15 residues. V was clipped by 1 base and J by 4 bases, with 13 bases between them. For the CDR3, the DNA is TGTGCCAGCAGCGTAAGGGGTTTAGGACCAGATACGCAGTATTTT. The encoded protein is CASSVRGLGPDTQYF.

V usage is TRBV5-1 and J usage is TRBJ1-1, with TRBD1 matching over 11 bases. Per the germline V gene, CDR1 is SGHRS and CDR2 is YFSETQ. This CDR3 comprises 13 residues. The J segment lost 7 bases and the V segment lost 4 bases, leaving 3 bases of the junction unmatched. The CDR3 here is CASSMDRGLEAFF. CDR3 coding DNA: TGCGCCAGCAGCATGGACAGGGGGCTTGAAGCTTTCTTT. Drawing the rest from reference TRBV5-1 and TRBJ1-1, the complete variable domain is KAGVTQTPRYLIKTRGQQVTLSCSPISGHRSVSWYQQTPGQGLQFLFEYFSETQRNKGNFPGRFSGRQFSNSRSEMNVSTLELGDSALYLCASSMDRGLEAFFGQGTRLTVV.

The chain employs TRBV4-2 and TRBJ2-1, with TRBD2 matching over 7 bases. The J segment lost 3 bases and the V segment lost 1 base, leaving 3 bases of the junction unmatched. Germline V gene sequence: CDR1 LGHNA, CDR2 YNFKEQ. CDR3 length: 15 amino acids. The CDR3, as DNA: TGTGCCAGCAGCCAAGCGTCTAGCGGCTACAATGAGCAGTTCTTC. It specifies CASSQASSGYNEQFF.

There are a few counts of this clone. This chain uses TRBV9 with TRBJ1-4; 8 positions agree with TRBD1. V lost 5 bases, J lost 8 bases, and 2 bases stayed unmatched. Germline loops: CDR1 SGDLS, CDR2 YYNGEE. The CDR3 totals 12 residues. The CDR3 loop is CASSRDREKLFF. In nucleotides, the CDR3 is TGTGCCAGCAGTCGGGACAGGGAAAAACTGTTTTTT. The variable domain in full, completed from reference TRBV9 and TRBJ1-4, reads DSGVTQTPKHLITATGQRVTLRCSPRSGDLSVYWYQQSLDQGLQFLIQYYNGEERAKGNILERFSAQQFPDLHSELNLSSLELGDSALYFCASSRDREKLFFGSGTQLSVL.

The V and J genes are TRBV6-1 and TRBJ1-2, with D uncertain. Between the trimmed V and J ends, which lost 8 bases and 2 bases, there was a span of 15 bases. The CDR3 length is 14 residues. CDR1 and CDR2 from the germline V gene are MNHNS and SASEGT. CDR3 protein: CASREGGANYGYTF. DNA for the CDR3: TGTGCCAGCCGGGAGGGTGGAGCGAACTATGGCTACACCTTC.

This chain uses TRBV5-5 with TRBJ1-6, with D perhaps TRBD1 (5 bases). Germline V gene data show CDR1 as SGHKS and CDR2 as YYEKEE (reference sequence). The length of the CDR3 is 16 residues. The V and J ends lost 4 bases and 10 bases respectively, with 21 bases between them. CDR3 in amino acids: CASSKGLDKERSPLHF. For the CDR3, the DNA is TGTGCCAGCAGCAAGGGCCTGGACAAAGAAAGATCACCCCTCCACTTT.

This chain uses TRBV6-6 with TRBJ1-4, with 10 bases matching TRBD1. Trimming took 6 bases from V and 8 from J; bases not matched to a gene: 6. Germline-derived CDR1 and CDR2 are MNHNY and SVGAGI (reference sequence). This CDR3 contains 14 residues. The CDR3 spells CASRRDRGWEKLFF. CDR3 DNA sequence: TGTGCCAGCAGAAGGGACAGGGGATGGGAAAAACTGTTTTTT.

This chain joins TRBV5-1 and TRBJ2-2; TRBD2 is a possible D gene (5 bases). Deletions cut 7 bases from V and 7 bases from J, with 17 bases between. The germline V gene encodes CDR1 SGHRS and CDR2 YFSETQ. The CDR3 loop spans 14 amino acids. The CDR3 bases are TGCGCCAGCTTCGAGGCCCGGAGGAGCGGGGAGCTGTTTTTT. Translating it yields CASFEARRSGELFF.

In its sample, this clone was seen a few times. The chain uses TRBV12-5 and TRBJ1-5, with D perhaps TRBD1 (5 bases). The CDR3 spans 15 residues. Deletions cut 2 bases from V and 2 bases from J, with 10 bases between. Germline V gene lookup returns CDR1 LGHNT and CDR2 FRNRAP. The CDR3, as DNA: TGTGCTAGTGGTTTGTGGGGGGTGGGCAATCAGCCCCAGCATTTT. It is translated as CASGLWGVGNQPQHF.